A selection of T cell receptor beta chains follows, all from one sample in a study of cytomegalovirus exposure and HLA in healthy donors. The method was immunoSEQ multiplex PCR; TCRdb's version includes in-frame clones alone and lacks a portion of them. In the table there are about 140,000 clones, 60% to 80% of which are singletons. Sample: PBMCs. These receptors came from a woman under 40 in good health and CMV-seronegative. The CDR3 runs from the conserved cysteine through the conserved F or W.

CDR3aa | v_gene
CASSELLAGGEQFF | TRBV5-1
CASSWGPGNTIYF | TRBV19
CASSPGLVSLCEQFF | TRBV9
CSVVFWGDSGANVLTF | TRBV29-1
CASSTTGVDQPQHF | TRBV27
CASSLLAGGATGELFF | TRBV11-2
CATKTPSGRYYEQYF | TRBV28
CASSSRGSYNEQFF | TRBV19
CASSVERRGTGGNYEQYF | TRBV9
CASTPALGQSYEQYF | TRBV6-1
CASSPIQGTDQPQHF | TRBV18
CASRGTVNQPQHF | TRBV19
CASSQNSGTSGLLAQYF | TRBV5-4
CASSLGQDSYEQYF | TRBV21-1
CASSDVTGLQETQYF | TRBV2
CASSKAGTVGKLFF | TRBV19
CASSLRLGTYYGYTF | TRBV28
CAIKGASEQYF | TRBV10-3
CASSPRGSRGSSYNEQFF | TRBV9
CASSTGLAGGEQFF | TRBV19
CAHHSLAGVSRYNEQFF | TRBV30
CASSLGGAGNTIYF | TRBV5-1